This TCR beta chain was sequenced in a study of shared T cell receptors in the human thymus. Clones were read by immunoSEQ multiplex PCR, and TCRdb kept only the in-frame ones, dropping some. The profile shows hundreds of thousands of clones, over 75% of them singletons. V was cut by 3 bases and J by 4 bases, with 28 bases left in between. This CDR3 spans 19 amino acids. In germline, CDR1 is SGHTA, CDR2 FQGNSA. The sample also formed part of further work on human thymus T cells. That report notes: Corrective heart surgery yielded resections, and these provided the thymus tissue. Related research found strongly overlapping thymic repertoires in unrelated individuals.

Sequences were obtained from thymocytes. The chain employs TRBV7-2 and TRBJ2-7, with D possibly TRBD2 on 5 matching bases. The receptor comes from a boy younger than two with a congenital heart defect. CDR3 DNA sequence: TGTGCCAGCAGCTTTCGTAGTCTAGCAGGAGACCCGGCGGCTTACGAGCAGTACTTC. Amino acid sequence: CASSFRSLAGDPAAYEQYF.